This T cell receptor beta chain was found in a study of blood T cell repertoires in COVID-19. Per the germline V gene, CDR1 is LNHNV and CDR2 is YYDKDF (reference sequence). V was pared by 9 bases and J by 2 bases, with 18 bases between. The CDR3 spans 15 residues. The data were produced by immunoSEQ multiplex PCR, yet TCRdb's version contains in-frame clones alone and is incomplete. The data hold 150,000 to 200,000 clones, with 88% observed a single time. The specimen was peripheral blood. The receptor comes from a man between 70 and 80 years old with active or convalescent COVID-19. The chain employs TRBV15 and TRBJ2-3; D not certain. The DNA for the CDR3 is TGTGCCACTTTGCTCCGCTGGCAGATCACAGATACGCAGTATTTT. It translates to CATLLRWQITDTQYF. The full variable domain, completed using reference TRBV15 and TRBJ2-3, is DAMVIQNPRYQVTQFGKPVTLSCSQTLNHNVMYWYQQKSSQAPKLLFHYYDKDFNNEADTPDNFQSRRPNTSFCFLDIRSPGLGDTAMYLCATLLRWQITDTQYFGPGTRLTVL.